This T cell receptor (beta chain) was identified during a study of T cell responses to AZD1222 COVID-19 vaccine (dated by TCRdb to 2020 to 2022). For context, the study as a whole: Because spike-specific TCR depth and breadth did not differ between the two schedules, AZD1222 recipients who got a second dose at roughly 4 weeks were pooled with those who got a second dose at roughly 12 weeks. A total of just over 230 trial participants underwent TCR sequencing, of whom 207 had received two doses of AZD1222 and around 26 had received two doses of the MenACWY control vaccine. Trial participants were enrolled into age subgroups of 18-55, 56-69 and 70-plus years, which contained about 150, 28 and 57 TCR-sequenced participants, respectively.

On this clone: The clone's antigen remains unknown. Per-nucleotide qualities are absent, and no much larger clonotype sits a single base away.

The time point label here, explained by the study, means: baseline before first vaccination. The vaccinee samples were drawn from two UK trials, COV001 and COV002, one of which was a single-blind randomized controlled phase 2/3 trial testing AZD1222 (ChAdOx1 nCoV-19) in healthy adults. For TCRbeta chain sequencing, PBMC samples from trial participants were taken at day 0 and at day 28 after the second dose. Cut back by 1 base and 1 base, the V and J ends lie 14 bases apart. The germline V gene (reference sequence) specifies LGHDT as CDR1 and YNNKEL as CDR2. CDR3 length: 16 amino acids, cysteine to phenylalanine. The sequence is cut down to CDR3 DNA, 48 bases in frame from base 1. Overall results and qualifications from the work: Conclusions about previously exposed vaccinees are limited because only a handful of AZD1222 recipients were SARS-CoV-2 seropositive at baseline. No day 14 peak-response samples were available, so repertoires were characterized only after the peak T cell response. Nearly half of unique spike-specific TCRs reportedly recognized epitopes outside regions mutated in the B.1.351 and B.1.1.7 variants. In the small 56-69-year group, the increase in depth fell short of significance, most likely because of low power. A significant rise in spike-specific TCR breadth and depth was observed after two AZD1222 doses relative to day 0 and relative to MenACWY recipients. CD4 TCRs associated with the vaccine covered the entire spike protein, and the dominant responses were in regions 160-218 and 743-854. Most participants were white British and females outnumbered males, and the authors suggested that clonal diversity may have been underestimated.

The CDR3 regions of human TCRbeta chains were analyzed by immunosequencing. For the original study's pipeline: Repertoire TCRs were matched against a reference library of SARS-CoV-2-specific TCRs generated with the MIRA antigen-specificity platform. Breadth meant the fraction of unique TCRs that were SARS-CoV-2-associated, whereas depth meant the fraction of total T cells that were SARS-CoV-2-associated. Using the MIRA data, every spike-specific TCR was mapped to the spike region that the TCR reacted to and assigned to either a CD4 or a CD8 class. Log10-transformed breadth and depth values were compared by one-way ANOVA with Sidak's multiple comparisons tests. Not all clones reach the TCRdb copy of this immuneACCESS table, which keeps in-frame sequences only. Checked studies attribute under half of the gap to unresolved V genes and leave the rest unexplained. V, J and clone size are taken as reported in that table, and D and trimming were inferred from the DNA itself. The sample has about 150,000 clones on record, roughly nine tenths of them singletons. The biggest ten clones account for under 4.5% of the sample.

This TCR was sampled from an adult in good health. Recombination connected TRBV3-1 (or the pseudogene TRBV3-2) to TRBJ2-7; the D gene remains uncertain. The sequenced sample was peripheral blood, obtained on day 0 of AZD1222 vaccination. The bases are TGTGCCAGCAGCCAAGTCTTTCAGGTCCTATCCTACGAGCAGTACTTC. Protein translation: CASSQVFQVLSYEQYF.